The T cell receptor beta chain described here comes from a study of beta chain features in type 1 diabetes. Study in general: No age, gender or cell yield differences were seen between patients and healthy donors.

Whole-study findings and limits: Unsettled here was the matter of whether HLA type influences TCRB rearrangement.

Notes on this clone: Its antigen is unidentified.

Reverse transcription of all isolated RNA meant that expressed TCRB transcripts were sequenced. Sequencing used immunoSEQ multiplex PCR; TCRdb keeps in-frame clones, though not all of them. The sample carries some 330,000 clones, approximately 10% recorded once. V was cut by 0 bases and J by 6 bases, with 15 bases left in between. Germline V gene sequence: CDR1 LGHNA, CDR2 YSLEER. The CDR3 covers 16 residues. The clonotype originates from a woman in her 30s in good health. Input material: naive CD4+ T cells from blood. The rearrangement uses TRBV4-3 and TRBJ1-5, with TRBD1 as a possible D gene (5 bases). The CDR3 sequence is CASSQEWTERGQPQHF. DNA of the CDR3: TGCGCCAGCAGCCAAGAGTGGACCGAAAGGGGTCAGCCCCAGCATTTT.